Listed below are T cell receptor beta chains from one sample, sequenced in a study of T cells in Graves' hyperthyroidism and ophthalmopathy. TCRdb reprocessed the multiplex PCR reads via MiXCR and lists one record per CDR3 protein. Counted here are hundreds of thousands of distinct CDR3 sequences, approximately 20% occurring once; the ten biggest clones make up around 4%. Sequenced sample: blood. Every receptor here comes from a woman aged 18-30 years with Graves' hyperthyroidism. Both conserved end residues are part of each CDR3. Each record gives: clone size, J gene, D gene, V gene, CDR3 DNA, CDR3 protein. The D gene is left open where the match is weak. Only part of the rows carry a size: once, few, many, or a class if the clone is expanded.

>few|TRBJ2-1|NA|TRBV12-3/TRBV12-4
TGTGCCAGCAGCCTCGGGCACAATGAGCAGTTCTTC
CASSLGHNEQFF
>NA|TRBJ1-2|TRBD1|TRBV29-1
TGCAGCGACGGACAGGGTGATGGCTACACCTTC
CSDGQGDGYTF
>many|TRBJ1-2|NA|TRBV7-9
TGTGCCAGCAGCTTAGTGGGGCGTGGCTTGGGCTACACCTTC
CASSLVGRGLGYTF
>many|TRBJ2-5|TRBD2|TRBV27
TGTGCCAGCAGTTTATCGGTCCTAGCGGGGGGAGAGACCCAGTACTTC
CASSLSVLAGGETQYF
>many|TRBJ1-5|TRBD1|TRBV4-1
TGCGCCAGCAGCCAAACTCCGGGACAGGGAAGGCAGCCCCAGCATTTT
CASSQTPGQGRQPQHF
>many|TRBJ1-5|NA|TRBV20-1
TGCAGTGCTAGAGATGGCAATCAGCCCCAGCATTTT
CSARDGNQPQHF
>many|TRBJ2-2|NA|TRBV6-1
TGTGCCAGCAGTGAAGACGCCGAGGCCGGGGAGCTGTTTTTT
CASSEDAEAGELFF
>once|TRBJ2-7|NA|TRBV3-1
TGTGCCAGCAGCCAAGCCGTGGATTTGCACCCTTGGGAGCAGTACTTC
CASSQAVDLHPWEQYF
>few|TRBJ2-2|NA|TRBV18
TGTGCCAGCTCACCACCCGCTAGCGTTAGATCCGGGGAGCTGTTTTTT
CASSPPASVRSGELFF
>few|TRBJ1-2|NA|TRBV5-1
TGCGCCAGCAGCTTGGGACAGGATTTTTATGGCTACACCTTC
CASSLGQDFYGYTF
>many|TRBJ1-2|NA|TRBV12-3/TRBV12-4
TGTGCCAGCAGGGGTACTTTCGCGGCTGTCGATGGCTACACCTTC
CASRGTFAAVDGYTF
>many|TRBJ1-5|TRBD1|TRBV20-1
TGCAGTGCTAGAGATTTTATCGGCGGACAGGGGCAGGGGGGTAGCAATCAGCCCCAGCATTTT
CSARDFIGGQGQGGSNQPQHF
>NA|TRBJ1-1|NA|TRBV3-1
TGTGCCAGCAGCCAAGGGCTCGACTGGGTGAACACTGAAGCTTTCTTT
CASSQGLDWVNTEAFF
>NA|TRBJ1-1|NA|TRBV11-2
TGTGCCAGCAGGGTCCTGAAGAACACTGAAGCTTTCTTT
CASRVLKNTEAFF
>many|TRBJ1-1|NA|TRBV6-5
TGTGCCAGCAGTTCGGCGAAGGGGGACACTGAAGCTTTCTTT
CASSSAKGDTEAFF
>many|TRBJ1-2|NA|TRBV29-1
TGCAGCGTTGTGGGCCTCTACGGTCATGGCTACACCTTC
CSVVGLYGHGYTF
>many|TRBJ2-6|NA|TRBV11-1
TGTGCCAGCAGCTTAGCGGAGTGGAGTAGCTCTGGGGCCAACGTCCTGACTTTC
CASSLAEWSSSGANVLTF
>many|TRBJ1-1|NA|TRBV20-1
TGCAGTGCTAGAGATCAGCTACTCATGAACACTGAAGCTTTCTTT
CSARDQLLMNTEAFF
>NA|TRBJ1-5|TRBD1|TRBV4-1
TGCGCCAGCAGCCAACCTCAGGGGGGCCAGCCCCAGCATTTT
CASSQPQGGQPQHF
>NA|TRBJ1-3|NA|TRBV2
TGTGCCAGCAAACCGGGACCAGGCCCTGGAAACACCATATATTTT
CASKPGPGPGNTIYF
>many|TRBJ2-7|TRBD2|TRBV27
TGTGCCAGCAGTTATGGCGGGGGCTACGAGCAGTACTTC
CASSYGGGYEQYF
>few|TRBJ2-5|TRBD1|TRBV27
TGTGCCAGCAGTTACCAGGGGGTTCCAGAGACCCAGTACTTC
CASSYQGVPETQYF
>many|TRBJ1-2|NA|TRBV10-2
TGCGCCAGCAGTGAAACAGGCGGTGGCTATGGCTACACCTTC
CASSETGGGYGYTF
>many|TRBJ1-5|TRBD1|TRBV6-1
TGTGCCACCCACAGGGGAATAGGCAATCAGCCCCAGCATTTT
CATHRGIGNQPQHF
>many|TRBJ1-2|NA|TRBV6-2/TRBV6-3
TGTGCCAGCAGTTACTCCCCTTTCGGAGGCTACACCTTC
CASSYSPFGGYTF
>few|TRBJ2-5|TRBD1|TRBV7-2
TGTGCCAGCAGGACAGGGGGACTGGAGACCCAGTACTTC
CASRTGGLETQYF
>many|TRBJ2-5|NA|TRBV12-3/TRBV12-4
TGTGCCAGCAGTTTAAGGTTTCAAGAGACCCAGTACTTC
CASSLRFQETQYF
>many|TRBJ1-2|NA|TRBV6-2/TRBV6-3
TGTGCCAGCAGTCGCCGACAGGAGAGAATCGGCTACACCTTC
CASSRRQERIGYTF
>NA|TRBJ2-7|TRBD2|TRBV28
TGTGCCAGCAGTTTATTAAGCGGGACGTATAAAGAGCAGTACTTC
CASSLLSGTYKEQYF
>NA|TRBJ2-5|NA|TRBV6-1
TGTGCCAGCAGTCCAGGGGGGAAGACCCAGTACTTC
CASSPGGKTQYF
>NA|TRBJ1-1|NA|TRBV12-3/TRBV12-4
TGTGCCAGCAGTTTACGGGGGACAAGTGGAGCTTTCTTT
CASSLRGTSGAFF
>NA|TRBJ1-1|NA|TRBV7-8
TGTGCCAGCAGCTCCCAAATTCAATTGAACACTGAAGCTTTCTTT
CASSSQIQLNTEAFF
>many|TRBJ1-2|NA|TRBV2
TGTGCCAGCGAAGACGGCAGGCGCTATGGCTACACCTTC
CASEDGRRYGYTF
>few|TRBJ2-2|NA|TRBV6-1
TGTGCCAGCAGCCTACGTCCCCTGGTAGACACCGGGGAGCTGTTTTTT
CASSLRPLVDTGELFF
>few|TRBJ1-2|NA|TRBV7-8
TGTGCCAGCAGCGAGGGACGGAGCTACACCTTC
CASSEGRSYTF
>many|TRBJ1-5|NA|TRBV20-1
TGCAGTGCTAGAGCGGGGGGTCAGCCCCAGCATTTT
CSARAGGQPQHF
>NA|TRBJ2-7|NA|TRBV9
TGTGCCAGCAGCGTAGCGGCTAGCTTCCACGAGCAGTACTTC
CASSVAASFHEQYF
>many|TRBJ1-1|NA|TRBV2
TGTGCCAGCTTCATTGTCCAGGGTGGAGCTTTCTTT
CASFIVQGGAFF
>many|TRBJ1-2|NA|TRBV7-9
TGTGCCAGCAGTTTAGCTAACTATGGCTACACCTTC
CASSLANYGYTF